One and the same sample provided the 24 T cell receptor beta chains below, sequenced in a study of blood T cell repertoires in COVID-19. Here immunoSEQ multiplex PCR was the method, and the copy in TCRdb shows in-frame clones only, minus some. The sample carries 110,000 to 150,000 clones, 86% recorded once. Sequenced input: PBMCs or T cells enriched from blood (not recorded which). The receptor source for this set is a man aged 45-65 years who had recovered from COVID-19.

The gene calls are TRBV10-1 and TRBJ2-1; the match to TRBD1 covers 9 bases. V was clipped by 3 bases and J by 7 bases; unmatched bases: 28. This CDR3 contains 22 residues. Germline assignment: CDR1 WNHNN and CDR2 SYGVQD (reference sequence). For the CDR3, the DNA is TGCGCCAGCAGTGAAGGGACAGGGAACCACCATCGACGAACGGGAGTTTTAAATGAGCAGTTCTTC. It encodes CASSEGTGNHHRRTGVLNEQFF.

Here the CDR3 reads CASSRVVNTEAFF. The DNA for the CDR3 is TGTGCCAGCTCCAGGGTGGTTAACACTGAAGCTTTCTTT. The chain couples TRBV18 to TRBJ1-1, with D possibly matching TRBD1 (5 bases). Deletions cut 6 bases from V and 2 bases from J, with 10 bases between. This CDR3 is 13 amino acids long. Germline V gene lookup returns CDR1 KGHSH and CDR2 LQKENI.

This chain connects TRBV4-1 to TRBJ2-2, with TRBD1 matching over 7 bases. The CDR3 is 17 amino acids. The germline V gene has CDR1 MGHRA and CDR2 YSYEKL. The J segment lost 0 bases and the V segment lost 1 base, leaving 5 bases of the junction unmatched. This chain's CDR3 is CASSQVGTDTNTGELFF. The DNA of the CDR3 is TGCGCCAGCAGCCAAGTAGGGACAGACACGAACACCGGGGAGCTGTTTTTT.

This sequence joins TRBV9 and TRBJ2-1; the match to TRBD2 covers 7 bases. This CDR3 spans 17 amino acids. V dropped 0 bases and J dropped 8; count of bases not matched to a gene: 14. Germline CDR1 reads SGDLS; CDR2 reads YYNGEE. In nucleotides, the CDR3 is TGTGCCAGCAGCGTAGGGGCGGGACTAAATTTACACGATGAGCAGTTCTTC. Its translation: CASSVGAGLNLHDEQFF. Filled out from reference TRBV9 and TRBJ2-1, the complete variable domain reads DSGVTQTPKHLITATGQRVTLRCSPRSGDLSVYWYQQSLDQGLQFLIQYYNGEERAKGNILERFSAQQFPDLHSELNLSSLELGDSALYFCASSVGAGLNLHDEQFFGPGTRLTVL.

Concerning this clone: An end of the junction does not agree with germline; a read error may underlie this. The chain's CDR3 is CASSEDRINEQFF. CDR3 in DNA: TGTGCCAGCAGCGAAGACAGGATCAATGAGCAGTTCTTC. The chain has TRBV2 and TRBJ2-1; D might be TRBD1 (6 bases). The CDR3 covers 13 residues. Germline CDR1 reads SNHLY; CDR2 reads FYNNEI.

This clone was detected once. The rearrangement joins TRBV9 to TRBJ2-3; no clear D. CDR3 length equals 12 residues. The V end was cut by 4 bases, the J end by 8 bases, with 11 bases between. The germline V gene encodes CDR1 SGDLS and CDR2 YYNGEE. This CDR3 reads CASSPTEVTQYF. CDR3 coding DNA: TGTGCCAGCAGCCCTACCGAGGTTACGCAGTATTTT. Based on the CDR3 plus reference TRBV9 and TRBJ2-3, the full variable domain is DSGVTQTPKHLITATGQRVTLRCSPRSGDLSVYWYQQSLDQGLQFLIQYYNGEERAKGNILERFSAQQFPDLHSELNLSSLELGDSALYFCASSPTEVTQYFGPGTRLTVL.

The chain has TRBV12-3 or TRBV12-4 and TRBJ1-6; D ambiguous. The CDR3 is made up of 13 amino acids. V was shortened by 6 bases and J by 9 bases, with 12 bases between the two germline ends. Here the CDR3 DNA reads TGTGCCAGCAGGCGGGAGAGGAGTTCACCCCTCCACTTT. It is translated as CASRRERSSPLHF.

The chain uses TRBV30 and TRBJ1-2, with unresolved D. Germline V gives CDR1 GTSNPN, CDR2 SVGIG (reference sequence). Trimming took off 4 bases at V and 0 bases at J, with 12 bases between the two ends. This CDR3 has 14 amino acids. The DNA for the CDR3 is TGTGCCTGGACCGCGGACTCAACTAACTATGGCTACACCTTC. This encodes CAWTADSTNYGYTF.

The chain employs TRBV7-2 and TRBJ2-1, with TRBD2 matching over 13 bases. The CDR3 sequence is 15 residues long. Trimming cost V 4 bases and J 6 bases; bases outside gene matches: 3. Germline V gives CDR1 SGHTA, CDR2 FQGNSA. CDR3 coding DNA: TGTGCCAGCAGCTGGACTAGCGGGAGTATCAATGAGCAGTTCTTC. Translating it yields CASSWTSGSINEQFF. Full variable domain (outside the CDR3, taken from reference TRBV7-2 and TRBJ2-1): GAGVSQSPSNKVTEKGKDVELRCDPISGHTALYWYRQSLGQGLEFLIYFQGNSAPDKSGLPSDRFSAERTGGSVSTLTIQRTQQEDSAVYLCASSWTSGSINEQFFGPGTRLTVL.

This clone has a single count. The V call is TRBV2, the J call TRBJ1-1; 7 bases agree with TRBD1. V shed 2 bases and J 4 bases; nucleotides not matched to a gene: 10. Germline V gene data show CDR1 as SNHLY and CDR2 as FYNNEI. The CDR3 has 16 residues. In DNA form, the CDR3 reads TGTGCCAGCAGTGAAAGACAAGGGGGCTTTGGCACTGAAGCTTTCTTT. Amino acids: CASSERQGGFGTEAFF.

The V call is TRBV28, the J call TRBJ2-1; TRBD1 is a possible D gene (6 bases). Trimming took off 5 bases at V and 5 bases at J, with 19 bases between the two ends. Germline-derived CDR1 and CDR2 are MDHEN and SYDVKM. CDR3 length: 16 amino acids. The CDR3 nucleotides are TGTGCCAGCAGTACACCTTACAGGGTCGGGGACAATGAGCAGTTCTTC. This translates into CASSTPYRVGDNEQFF.

The chain is built from TRBV9 and TRBJ1-4; possible D gene TRBD1, 5 bases. Trimming removed 0 bases from V and 6 bases from J, with 9 bases in between. The CDR3 has 14 amino acids. Germline CDR1 is SGDLS and CDR2 is YYNGEE. The CDR3 sequence is CASSVVAGDEKLFF. In nucleotides, the CDR3 is TGTGCCAGCAGCGTAGTCGCGGGGGATGAAAAACTGTTTTTT. The full variable domain, in which reference TRBV9 and TRBJ1-4 provide the parts outside the CDR3, is DSGVTQTPKHLITATGQRVTLRCSPRSGDLSVYWYQQSLDQGLQFLIQYYNGEERAKGNILERFSAQQFPDLHSELNLSSLELGDSALYFCASSVVAGDEKLFFGSGTQLSVL.

The chain employs TRBV19 and TRBJ2-5, with a weak D call TRBD2 (6 bases). CDR1 LNHDA and CDR2 SQIVND come from the germline V gene (reference sequence). The CDR3 is 16 residues long. V dropped 2 bases and J dropped 5 bases, with 18 bases sitting between them. The CDR3 is CASSIYEPKGRETQYF. CDR3 in DNA: TGTGCCAGTAGTATATATGAGCCAAAAGGGAGGGAGACCCAGTACTTC.

The CDR3: CASSSWDRGRGQPQHF. The CDR3 DNA reads TGTGCCAGCAGTAGTTGGGACAGGGGGCGCGGTCAGCCCCAGCATTTT. The rearrangement joins TRBV27 to TRBJ1-5; the match to TRBD1 covers 12 bases. The CDR3 runs 16 residues. Germline values: CDR1 MNHEY, CDR2 SMNVEV (reference sequence). V was pared by 5 bases and J by 6 bases, with 8 bases of the junction left unmatched.

This chain links TRBV2 with TRBJ2-1; 9 bases line up with TRBD1. Germline V lookup: CDR1 SNHLY, CDR2 FYNNEI. With 7 bases clipped from V and 2 bases from J, the junction kept 12 bases outside the gene matches. This CDR3 region has 17 residues. The CDR3 region is CASTKSPRQGAYNEQFF. CDR3 nucleotide sequence: TGTGCCAGCACCAAAAGCCCGAGACAGGGGGCCTACAATGAGCAGTTCTTC.

This clone was counted once. CDR3 sequence (DNA): TGTGCCAGCTCACCTCGAGCACGGGGTGGCTATGGCTACACCTTC. Encoded protein: CASSPRARGGYGYTF. The chain is built from TRBV18 and TRBJ1-2; D gene unclear. The CDR3 loop spans 15 amino acids. Germline V gene data show CDR1 as KGHSH and CDR2 as LQKENI. V dropped 3 bases and J dropped 4 bases, with 15 bases sitting between them. The full variable domain, its missing parts supplied by reference TRBV18 and TRBJ1-2, is NAGVMQNPRHLVRRRGQEARLRCSPMKGHSHVYWYRQLPEEGLKFMVYLQKENIIDESGMPKERFSAEFPKEGPSILRIQQVVRGDSAAYFCASSPRARGGYGYTFGSGTRLTVV.

V and J are TRBV6-5 and TRBJ2-7; 7 bases agree with TRBD1. The CDR3 consists of 15 residues. Germline CDR1 and CDR2: MNHEY and SVGAGI. The trim removed 4 bases at V and 0 bases at J, leaving 6 bases unmatched. The CDR3 loop reads CASSSPAGGSYEQYV. For the CDR3, the DNA is TGTGCCAGCAGTTCCCCGGCAGGGGGCTCCTACGAGCAGTACGTC.

The rearrangement links TRBV7-2 to TRBJ2-1, with 7 bases lining up with TRBD1. This CDR3 is built from 14 residues. J gave up 3 bases and V 7 bases, and 6 bases lay outside the gene matches. Germline V CDR1 and CDR2: SGHTA, FQGNSA. The CDR3 loop is CASNNNRGYNEQFF. The CDR3, as DNA: TGTGCCAGCAACAATAACAGGGGCTACAATGAGCAGTTCTTC.

The rearrangement uses TRBV6-1 and TRBJ1-2; D gene unclear. Trimming stripped 3 bases from V and 1 base from J, with 12 bases between. The CDR3 loop spans 15 amino acids. Germline V lookup: CDR1 MNHNS, CDR2 SASEGT. CDR3 coding DNA: TGTGCCAGCAGTGAGGTACAGAGTCTTAACTATGGCTACACCTTC. This codes for CASSEVQSLNYGYTF.

The CDR3 nucleotides are TGTGCCAGCAGCTTAGAGTGGGGGACTCACAATGAGCAGTTCTTC. Residues: CASSLEWGTHNEQFF. V usage is TRBV7-2 and J usage is TRBJ2-1; perhaps TRBD2 as D (6 bases). CDR1 and CDR2 from the germline V gene are SGHTA and FQGNSA. The CDR3 runs to 15 residues. V was shortened by 1 base and J by 5 bases, with 12 bases between the two germline ends.

The rearrangement uses TRBV7-3 and TRBJ2-7, with D possibly TRBD2 on 6 matching bases. Germline V gene lookup returns CDR1 SGHTA and CDR2 FQGTGA. The V end was cut by 2 bases, the J end by 4 bases, with 9 bases between. The CDR3 contains 13 residues. CDR3 bases: TGTGCCAGCAGCTTATTTGGGGGGTACGAGCAGTACTTC. Translating it yields CASSLFGGYEQYF.

The chain uses TRBV9 and TRBJ1-4; 8 nucleotides align to TRBD1. Trimming cost V 1 base and J 6 bases; bases outside gene matches: 5. The CDR3 extends over 15 amino acids. In germline, CDR1 is SGDLS, CDR2 YYNGEE. This CDR3 reads CASSVRQGPDEKLFF. The CDR3, as DNA: TGTGCCAGCAGCGTAAGACAGGGGCCGGATGAAAAACTGTTTTTT.

The chain uses TRBV4-1 and TRBJ2-7; 8 bases are a match to TRBD2. CDR1 and CDR2 from the germline V gene are MGHRA and YSYEKL. The CDR3 has 15 residues. The V and J ends lost 4 bases and 0 bases, in that order; junction bases with no gene match: 5. CDR3 amino acids: CASSPPGTSSYEQYF. Written as DNA, the CDR3 is TGCGCCAGCAGCCCCCCCGGGACTAGCTCCTACGAGCAGTACTTC.

V is TRBV5-4 and J is TRBJ2-2; 15 bases match TRBD2. CDR1 and CDR2 (germline): SGHNT, YYREEE (reference sequence). Trimming cost V 4 bases and J 6 bases; bases outside gene matches: 4. This CDR3 has 16 amino acids. Here the CDR3 DNA reads TGTGCCAGCAGCCTAGGGACTAGCGGGGGGTCCGGGGAGCTGTTTTTT. It is translated as CASSLGTSGGSGELFF.